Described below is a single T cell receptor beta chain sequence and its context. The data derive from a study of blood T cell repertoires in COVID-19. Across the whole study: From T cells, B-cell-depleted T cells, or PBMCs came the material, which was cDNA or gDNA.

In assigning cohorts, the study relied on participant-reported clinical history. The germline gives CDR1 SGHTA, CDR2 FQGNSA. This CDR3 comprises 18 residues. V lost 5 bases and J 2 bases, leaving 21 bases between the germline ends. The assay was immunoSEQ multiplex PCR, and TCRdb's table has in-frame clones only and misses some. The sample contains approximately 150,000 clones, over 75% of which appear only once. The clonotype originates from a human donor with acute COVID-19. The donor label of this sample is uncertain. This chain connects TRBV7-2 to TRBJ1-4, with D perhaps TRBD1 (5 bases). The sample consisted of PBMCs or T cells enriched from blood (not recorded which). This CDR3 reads CASSPRSGLLQTNEKLFF. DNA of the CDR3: TGTGCCAGCAGCCCCCGTTCGGGACTCCTACAGACTAATGAAAAACTGTTTTTT.